The clone carrying this TCR beta chain has more than one count but fewer than ten. What it recognizes is unknown. The record originates from a study of beta chain features in type 1 diabetes. Study results and limitations: For Type 1 diabetes patients, all four CD4+ subsets carried TCRB CDR3s that were moderately but significantly shorter.

As every portion of the isolated RNA was reverse transcribed, the sequencing read expressed TCRB transcripts. This table comes from immunoSEQ multiplex PCR, and its TCRdb copy is limited to in-frame clones, with some not included. The table lists about 640,000 clones, under 15% of them singletons. Central memory, naive, regulatory and stem cell-like memory CD4+ cells were sorted by CD45RO/CCR7/CD25/CD127/CD95/CD27. Sequencing input: naive CD4+ T cells from blood. This TCR derives from a young man with type 1 diabetes.

In nucleotides, the CDR3 is TGTGCCAGCAGCGGACTAGCGGGGGGGCCCAATGAGCAGTTCTTC. It codes for CASSGLAGGPNEQFF. V gene TRBV21-1 combines with J gene TRBJ2-1; no check of the table's D call, TRBD2, against the DNA was made. TRBV21-1 is listed as a pseudogene. This CDR3 contains 15 residues.